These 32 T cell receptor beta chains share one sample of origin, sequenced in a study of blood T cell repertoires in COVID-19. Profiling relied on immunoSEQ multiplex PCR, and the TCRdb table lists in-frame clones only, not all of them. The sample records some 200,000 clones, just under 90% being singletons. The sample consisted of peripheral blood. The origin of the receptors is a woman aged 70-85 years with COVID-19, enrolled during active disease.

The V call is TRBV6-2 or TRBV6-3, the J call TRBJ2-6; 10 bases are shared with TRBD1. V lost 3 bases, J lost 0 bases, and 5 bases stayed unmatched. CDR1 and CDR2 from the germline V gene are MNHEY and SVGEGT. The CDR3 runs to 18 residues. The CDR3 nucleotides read TGTGCCAGCAGTTATTCCGGGACAGGGGTCTCTGGGGCCAACGTCCTGACTTTC. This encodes CASSYSGTGVSGANVLTF.

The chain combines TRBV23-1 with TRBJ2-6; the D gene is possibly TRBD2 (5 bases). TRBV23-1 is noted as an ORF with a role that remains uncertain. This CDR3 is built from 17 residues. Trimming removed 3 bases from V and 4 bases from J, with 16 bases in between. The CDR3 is CASSQPNSEDGANVLTF. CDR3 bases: TGCGCCAGCAGTCAGCCCAATTCGGAGGACGGGGCCAACGTCCTGACTTTC.

This CDR3 is CASTPLENIQYF. The CDR3 nucleotides read TGTGCCAGCACCCCACTCGAAAACATTCAGTACTTC. The J gene is TRBJ2-4, the V gene TRBV7-9; D is unclear. Trimming pared 7 bases from V and 5 bases from J, leaving 9 bases between. CDR1 and CDR2 (germline): SEHNR, FQNEAQ (reference sequence). The CDR3 loop spans 12 amino acids.

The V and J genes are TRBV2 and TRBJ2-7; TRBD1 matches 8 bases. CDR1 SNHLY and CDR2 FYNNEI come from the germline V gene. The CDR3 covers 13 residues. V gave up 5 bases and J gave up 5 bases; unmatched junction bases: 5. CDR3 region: CASSRTGLNEQYF. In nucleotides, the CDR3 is TGTGCCAGCAGTAGGACAGGGTTGAACGAGCAGTACTTC.

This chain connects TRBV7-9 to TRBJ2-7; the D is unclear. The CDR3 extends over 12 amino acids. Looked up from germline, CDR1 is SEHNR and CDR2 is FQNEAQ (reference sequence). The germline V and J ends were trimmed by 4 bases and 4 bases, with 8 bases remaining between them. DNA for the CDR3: TGTGCCAGCAGCTCCGAGCCTTACGAGCAGTACTTC. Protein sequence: CASSSEPYEQYF.

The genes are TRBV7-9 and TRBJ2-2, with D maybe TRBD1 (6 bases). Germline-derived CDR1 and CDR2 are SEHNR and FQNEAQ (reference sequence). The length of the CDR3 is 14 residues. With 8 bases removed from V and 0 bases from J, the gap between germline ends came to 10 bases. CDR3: CASVRTANTGELFF. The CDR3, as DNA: TGTGCCAGCGTCCGGACAGCGAACACCGGGGAGCTGTTTTTT.

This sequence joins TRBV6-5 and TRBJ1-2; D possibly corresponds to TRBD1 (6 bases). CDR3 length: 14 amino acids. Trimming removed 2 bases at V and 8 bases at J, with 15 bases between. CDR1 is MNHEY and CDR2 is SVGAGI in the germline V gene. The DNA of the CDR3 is TGTGCCAGCAGTTACGGGGCCAGGGGAAACGGCTACACCTTC. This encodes CASSYGARGNGYTF.

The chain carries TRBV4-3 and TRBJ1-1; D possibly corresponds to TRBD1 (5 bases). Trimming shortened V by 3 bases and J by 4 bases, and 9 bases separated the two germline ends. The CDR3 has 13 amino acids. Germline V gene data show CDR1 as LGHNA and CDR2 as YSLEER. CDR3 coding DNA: TGCGCCAGCAGCCAGTTACAGGCCACTGAAGCTTTCTTT. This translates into CASSQLQATEAFF.

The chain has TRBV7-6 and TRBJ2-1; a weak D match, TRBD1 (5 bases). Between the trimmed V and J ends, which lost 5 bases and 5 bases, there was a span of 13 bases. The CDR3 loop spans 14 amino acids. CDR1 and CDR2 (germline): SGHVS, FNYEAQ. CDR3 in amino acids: CASSDSMGNNEQFF. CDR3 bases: TGTGCCAGCAGCGACAGCATGGGGAACAATGAGCAGTTCTTC.

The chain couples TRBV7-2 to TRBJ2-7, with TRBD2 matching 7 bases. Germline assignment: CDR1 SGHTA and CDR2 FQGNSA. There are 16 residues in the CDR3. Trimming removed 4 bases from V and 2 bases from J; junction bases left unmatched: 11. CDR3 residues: CASSSRSTSIPYEQYF. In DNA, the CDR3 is TGTGCCAGCAGCTCGAGATCGACTAGCATCCCCTACGAGCAGTACTTC.

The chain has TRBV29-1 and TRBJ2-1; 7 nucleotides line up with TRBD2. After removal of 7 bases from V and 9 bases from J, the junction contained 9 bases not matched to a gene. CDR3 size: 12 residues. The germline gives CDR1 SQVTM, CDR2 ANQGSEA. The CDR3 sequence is CSGGPPGGEQFF. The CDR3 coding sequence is TGCAGCGGGGGTCCGCCGGGAGGTGAGCAGTTCTTC.

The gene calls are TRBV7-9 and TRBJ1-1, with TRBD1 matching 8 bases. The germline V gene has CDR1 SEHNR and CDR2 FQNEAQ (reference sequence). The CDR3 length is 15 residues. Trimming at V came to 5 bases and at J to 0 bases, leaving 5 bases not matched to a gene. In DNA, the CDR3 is TGTGCCAGCAGCCGGGGGACAGGAATGAACACTGAAGCTTTCTTT. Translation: CASSRGTGMNTEAFF.

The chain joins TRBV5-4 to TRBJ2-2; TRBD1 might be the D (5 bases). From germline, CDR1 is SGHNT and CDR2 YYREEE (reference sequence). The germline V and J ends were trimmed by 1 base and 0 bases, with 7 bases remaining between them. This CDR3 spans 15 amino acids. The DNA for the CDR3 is TGTGCCAGCAGCTTGAAGGGGCCGAACACCGGGGAGCTGTTTTTT. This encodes CASSLKGPNTGELFF.

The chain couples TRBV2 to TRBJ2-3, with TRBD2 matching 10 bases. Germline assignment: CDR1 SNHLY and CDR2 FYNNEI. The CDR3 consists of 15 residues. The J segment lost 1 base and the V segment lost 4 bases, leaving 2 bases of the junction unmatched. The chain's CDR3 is CASSASGGGTDTQYF. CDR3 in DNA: TGTGCCAGCAGTGCTAGCGGGGGAGGCACAGATACGCAGTATTTT. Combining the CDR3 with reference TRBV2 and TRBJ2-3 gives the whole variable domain EPEVTQTPSHQVTQMGQEVILRCVPISNHLYFYWYRQILGQKVEFLVSFYNNEISEKSEIFDDQFSVERPDGSNFTLKIRSTKLEDSAMYFCASSASGGGTDTQYFGPGTRLTVL.

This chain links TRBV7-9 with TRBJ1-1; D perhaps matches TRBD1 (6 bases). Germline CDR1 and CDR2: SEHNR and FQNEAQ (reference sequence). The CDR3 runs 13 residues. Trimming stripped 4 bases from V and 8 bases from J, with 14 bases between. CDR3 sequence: CASSSTSGTEAFF. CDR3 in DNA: TGTGCCAGCAGCTCAACTTCCGGGACAGAAGCTTTCTTT.

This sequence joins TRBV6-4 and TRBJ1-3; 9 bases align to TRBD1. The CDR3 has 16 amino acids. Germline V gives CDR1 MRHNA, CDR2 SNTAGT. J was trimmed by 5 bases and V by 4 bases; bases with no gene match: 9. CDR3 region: CASSVTQGAQRNTIYF. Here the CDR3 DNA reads TGTGCCAGCAGTGTCACACAGGGGGCACAAAGAAACACCATATATTTT.

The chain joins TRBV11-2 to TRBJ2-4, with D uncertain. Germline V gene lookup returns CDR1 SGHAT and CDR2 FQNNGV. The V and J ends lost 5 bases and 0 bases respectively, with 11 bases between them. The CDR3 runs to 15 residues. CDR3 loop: CASSGDPGAKNIQYF. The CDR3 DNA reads TGTGCCAGCAGCGGTGACCCGGGAGCCAAAAACATTCAGTACTTC.

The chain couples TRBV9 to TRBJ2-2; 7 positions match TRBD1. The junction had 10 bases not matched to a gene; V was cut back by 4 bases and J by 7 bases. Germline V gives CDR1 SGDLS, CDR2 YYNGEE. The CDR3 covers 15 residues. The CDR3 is CASSPGDRFVGELFF. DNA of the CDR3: TGTGCCAGCAGCCCAGGGGACAGATTTGTCGGGGAGCTGTTTTTT.

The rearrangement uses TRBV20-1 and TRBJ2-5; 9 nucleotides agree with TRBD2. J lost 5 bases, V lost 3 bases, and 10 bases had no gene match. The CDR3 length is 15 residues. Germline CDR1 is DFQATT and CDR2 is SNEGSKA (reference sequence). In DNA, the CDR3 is TGCAGTGCTAGTTATCGCGGGAGGGCCGGGGAGACCCAGTACTTC. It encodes CSASYRGRAGETQYF.

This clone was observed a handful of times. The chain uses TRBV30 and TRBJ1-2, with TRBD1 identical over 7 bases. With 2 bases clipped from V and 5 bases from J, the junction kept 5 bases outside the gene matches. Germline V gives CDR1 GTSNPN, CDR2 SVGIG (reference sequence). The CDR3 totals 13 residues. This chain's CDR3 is CAWSNRGRYGYTF. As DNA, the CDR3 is TGTGCCTGGAGTAACAGGGGCAGGTATGGCTACACCTTC.

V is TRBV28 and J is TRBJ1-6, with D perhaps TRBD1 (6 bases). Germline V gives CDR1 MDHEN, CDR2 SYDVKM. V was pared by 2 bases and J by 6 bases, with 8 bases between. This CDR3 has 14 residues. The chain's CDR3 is CASSLGQLNSPLHF. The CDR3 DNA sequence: TGTGCCAGCAGTTTAGGACAGCTTAATTCACCCCTCCACTTT.

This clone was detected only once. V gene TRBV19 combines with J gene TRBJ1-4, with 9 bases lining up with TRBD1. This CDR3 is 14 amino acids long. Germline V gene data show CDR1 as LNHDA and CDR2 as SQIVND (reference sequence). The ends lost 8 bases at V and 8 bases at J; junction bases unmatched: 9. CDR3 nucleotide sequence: TGTGCCAGTCAACCGGGACAGGGAAGAGAAAAACTGTTTTTT. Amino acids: CASQPGQGREKLFF.

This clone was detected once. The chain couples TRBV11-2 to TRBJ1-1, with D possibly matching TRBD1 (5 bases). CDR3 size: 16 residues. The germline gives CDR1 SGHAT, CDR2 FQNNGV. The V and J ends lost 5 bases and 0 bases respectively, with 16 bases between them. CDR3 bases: TGTGCCAGCAGCCATCCCCTGGGGCTCTTGAACACTGAAGCTTTCTTT. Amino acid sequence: CASSHPLGLLNTEAFF.

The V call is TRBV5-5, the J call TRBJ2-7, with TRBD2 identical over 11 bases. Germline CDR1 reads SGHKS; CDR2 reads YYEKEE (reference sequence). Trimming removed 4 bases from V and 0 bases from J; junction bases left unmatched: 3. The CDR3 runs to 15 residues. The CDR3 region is CASSPGLADSYEQYF. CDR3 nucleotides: TGTGCCAGCAGCCCGGGACTAGCGGACTCCTACGAGCAGTACTTC.

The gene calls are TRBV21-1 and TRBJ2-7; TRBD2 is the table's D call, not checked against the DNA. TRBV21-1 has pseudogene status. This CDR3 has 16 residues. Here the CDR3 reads CAISPDVLAGSYEQYF. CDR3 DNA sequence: TGTGCCATCAGCCCAGACGTATTAGCGGGAAGCTACGAGCAGTACTTC.

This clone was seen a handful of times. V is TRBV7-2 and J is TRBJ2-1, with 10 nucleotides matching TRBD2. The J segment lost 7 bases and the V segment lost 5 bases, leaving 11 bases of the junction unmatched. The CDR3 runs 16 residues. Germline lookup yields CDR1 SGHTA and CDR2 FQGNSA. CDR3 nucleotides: TGTGCCAGCAGCCCCAGGATAGCGGGAGGTGCAAATGAGCAGTTCTTC. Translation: CASSPRIAGGANEQFF. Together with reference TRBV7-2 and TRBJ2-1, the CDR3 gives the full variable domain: GAGVSQSPSNKVTEKGKDVELRCDPISGHTALYWYRQSLGQGLEFLIYFQGNSAPDKSGLPSDRFSAERTGGSVSTLTIQRTQQEDSAVYLCASSPRIAGGANEQFFGPGTRLTVL.

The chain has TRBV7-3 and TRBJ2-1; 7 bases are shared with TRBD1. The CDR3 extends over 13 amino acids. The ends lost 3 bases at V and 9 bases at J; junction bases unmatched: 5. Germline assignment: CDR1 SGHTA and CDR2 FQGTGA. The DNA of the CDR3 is TGTGCCAGCAGCTTTACAGGGGTTTCTGAGCAGTTCTTC. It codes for CASSFTGVSEQFF.

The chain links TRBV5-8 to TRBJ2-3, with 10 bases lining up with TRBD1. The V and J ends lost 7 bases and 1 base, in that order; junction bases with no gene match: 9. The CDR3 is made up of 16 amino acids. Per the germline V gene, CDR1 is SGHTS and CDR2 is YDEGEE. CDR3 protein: CASAIGTGVRTDTQYF. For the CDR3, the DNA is TGTGCCAGCGCCATAGGGACAGGGGTTCGCACAGATACGCAGTATTTT.

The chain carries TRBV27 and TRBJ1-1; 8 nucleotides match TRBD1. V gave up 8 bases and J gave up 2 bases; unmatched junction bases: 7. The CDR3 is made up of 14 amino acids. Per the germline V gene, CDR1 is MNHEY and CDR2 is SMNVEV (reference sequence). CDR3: CASGLDRVNTEAFF. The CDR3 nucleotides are TGTGCCAGCGGGCTGGACAGGGTTAACACTGAAGCTTTCTTT.

The CDR3 is CASKDRDHEQYF. CDR3 DNA sequence: TGTGCCAGTAAGGACAGGGACCACGAGCAGTACTTC. The rearrangement uses TRBV19 and TRBJ2-7; TRBD1 aligns across 8 bases. V lost 7 bases to trimming and J lost 5 bases; unmatched junction nucleotides: 4. This CDR3 spans 12 amino acids. Looked up from germline, CDR1 is LNHDA and CDR2 is SQIVND (reference sequence).

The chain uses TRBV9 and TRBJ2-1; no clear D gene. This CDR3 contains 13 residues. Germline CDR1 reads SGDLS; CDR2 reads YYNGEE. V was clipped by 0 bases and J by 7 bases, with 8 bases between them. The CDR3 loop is CASSVGEENEQFF. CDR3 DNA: TGTGCCAGCAGCGTAGGTGAGGAAAATGAGCAGTTCTTC. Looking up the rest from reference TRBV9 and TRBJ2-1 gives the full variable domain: DSGVTQTPKHLITATGQRVTLRCSPRSGDLSVYWYQQSLDQGLQFLIQYYNGEERAKGNILERFSAQQFPDLHSELNLSSLELGDSALYFCASSVGEENEQFFGPGTRLTVL.

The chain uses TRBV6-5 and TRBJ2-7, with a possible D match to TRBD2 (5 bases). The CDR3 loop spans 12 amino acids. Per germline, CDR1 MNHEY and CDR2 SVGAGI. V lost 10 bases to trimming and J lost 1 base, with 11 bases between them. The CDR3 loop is CAINRESYEQYF. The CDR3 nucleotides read TGTGCCATAAACCGGGAATCCTACGAGCAGTACTTC.